This entry lists 29 T cell receptor beta chains sequenced from one sample in a study of control samples from healthy donors and cancer patients. Produced via immunoSEQ multiplex PCR; TCRdb's table is partial and in-frame only. The data show some 120,000 clones, roughly 84% seen once. Sequencing was carried out using blood. The source of these receptors is a man in his fifties or sixties in good health.

This clone was seen just once. The genes are TRBV7-9 and TRBJ1-2, with D possibly TRBD1 on 5 matching bases. CDR1 and CDR2 from the germline V gene are SEHNR and FQNEAQ (reference sequence). The CDR3 extends over 14 amino acids. Trimming took 3 bases from V and 0 from J, leaving 8 bases between them. The CDR3 loop reads CASSFSGSNYGYTF. Here the CDR3 DNA reads TGTGCCAGCAGCTTTTCAGGGTCTAACTATGGCTACACCTTC.

The CDR3 loop reads CASSTGYEQYF. CDR3 sequence (DNA): TGTGCCAGCAGCACGGGCTACGAGCAGTACTTC. The rearrangement joins TRBV12-3 or TRBV12-4 to TRBJ2-7; D is ambiguous. This CDR3 spans 11 amino acids. Trimming took off 6 bases at V and 3 bases at J, with 6 bases between the two ends.

The table lists this clone with a count of one. The chain combines TRBV5-1 with TRBJ1-5; D gene ambiguous. Trimming pared 4 bases from V and 4 bases from J, leaving 12 bases between. Germline lookup yields CDR1 SGHRS and CDR2 YFSETQ. The CDR3 runs to 14 residues. Here the CDR3 reads CASSPELGNQPQHF. CDR3 sequence (DNA): TGCGCCAGCAGCCCGGAATTGGGGAATCAGCCCCAGCATTTT.

The chain has TRBV7-9 and TRBJ2-7, with D perhaps being TRBD1 or TRBD2 (6 bases each). The length of the CDR3 is 17 residues. Germline V gene data show CDR1 as SEHNR and CDR2 as FQNEAQ (reference sequence). V was pared by 8 bases and J by 2 bases, with 25 bases between. CDR3 sequence reads: CASSGGATGTETYEQYF. The CDR3 DNA reads TGTGCCAGCTCTGGCGGGGCCACAGGGACCGAAACCTACGAGCAGTACTTC.

This clone was recorded once. This chain uses TRBV7-9 with TRBJ2-1; D is uncertain. With 2 bases removed from V and 8 bases from J, the gap between germline ends came to 4 bases. Germline values: CDR1 SEHNR, CDR2 FQNEAQ (reference sequence). The CDR3 covers 11 residues. The CDR3 sequence: CASSLSYEQFF. CDR3 DNA: TGTGCCAGCAGCTTATCCTATGAGCAGTTCTTC.

The J gene is TRBJ1-2, the V gene TRBV5-4; TRBD1 matches 7 bases. In germline, CDR1 is SGHNT, CDR2 YYREEE (reference sequence). CDR3 size: 16 residues. Trimming at V came to 6 bases and at J to 3 bases, leaving 14 bases not matched to a gene. The CDR3 region has the DNA TGTGCCAGCACCCCTGACAGGGTTGAATACTACTATGGCTACACCTTC. Translating it yields CASTPDRVEYYYGYTF. Combining the CDR3 with reference TRBV5-4 and TRBJ1-2 gives the whole variable domain ETGVTQSPTHLIKTRGQQVTLRCSSQSGHNTVSWYQQALGQGPQFIFQYYREEENGRGNFPPRFSGLQFPNYSSELNVNALELDDSALYLCASTPDRVEYYYGYTFGSGTRLTVV.

V and J are TRBV7-9 and TRBJ1-2; D not certain. CDR3 size: 15 residues. The germline V and J ends were trimmed by 2 bases and 3 bases, with 13 bases remaining between them. CDR1 is SEHNR and CDR2 is FQNEAQ in the germline V gene (reference sequence). CDR3 coding DNA: TGTGCCAGCAGCTTATATCAGCCAACCCACTATGGCTACACCTTC. Translated: CASSLYQPTHYGYTF.

This clone appeared a few times. The rearrangement links TRBV28 to TRBJ2-3; a weak D match, TRBD2 (6 bases). Germline V gene lookup returns CDR1 MDHEN and CDR2 SYDVKM. Trimming cost V 5 bases and J 2 bases, with 14 bases left between them. CDR3 length: 15 residues. The CDR3 bases are TGTGCCAGCAGTGCCAGTAGCGGATACACAGATACGCAGTATTTT. This codes for CASSASSGYTDTQYF.

This clone was detected many times. The chain links TRBV28 to TRBJ2-1; D may match TRBD1 or TRBD2 (5 bases each). The CDR3 sequence is 15 residues long. Germline CDR1 MDHEN, CDR2 SYDVKM. V was cut by 3 bases and J by 5 bases, with 14 bases left in between. The CDR3 loop is CASSFPGQAHNEQFF. The CDR3 DNA sequence: TGTGCCAGCAGTTTCCCGGGGCAGGCCCACAATGAGCAGTTCTTC.

The chain joins TRBV11-2 to TRBJ2-5, with D unclear. Trimming removed 0 bases at V and 5 bases at J, with 7 bases between. The CDR3 sequence is 13 residues long. Germline V gene lookup returns CDR1 SGHAT and CDR2 FQNNGV. The CDR3 sequence is CASSLDRSETQYF. For the CDR3, the DNA is TGTGCCAGCAGCTTAGATCGTTCGGAGACCCAGTACTTC.

The chain joins TRBV7-9 to TRBJ1-4; D is possibly TRBD1 (6 bases). Trimming took off 2 bases at V and 6 bases at J, with 22 bases between the two ends. Looked up from germline, CDR1 is SEHNR and CDR2 is FQNEAQ (reference sequence). The CDR3 is 18 amino acids. CDR3 in amino acids: CASSLSTGGLGRDEKLFF. Here the CDR3 DNA reads TGTGCCAGCAGCTTATCGACAGGTGGCCTCGGACGGGATGAAAAACTGTTTTTT. Looking up the rest from reference TRBV7-9 and TRBJ1-4 gives the full variable domain: DTGVSQNPRHKITKRGQNVTFRCDPISEHNRLYWYRQTLGQGPEFLTYFQNEAQLEKSRLLSDRFSAERPKGSFSTLEIQRTEQGDSAMYLCASSLSTGGLGRDEKLFFGSGTQLSVL.

The chain combines TRBV30 with TRBJ2-5; no clear D gene. The CDR3 sequence is 12 residues long. Germline V gives CDR1 GTSNPN, CDR2 SVGIG (reference sequence). Between the trimmed V and J ends, which lost 3 bases and 7 bases, there was a span of 12 bases. The CDR3 loop is CAWRKGPVTQYF. Here the CDR3 DNA reads TGTGCCTGGAGGAAGGGTCCGGTGACCCAGTACTTC. Drawing the rest from reference TRBV30 and TRBJ2-5, the complete variable domain is SQTIHQWPATLVQPVGSPLSLECTVEGTSNPNLYWYRQAAGRGLQLLFYSVGIGQISSEVPQNLSASRPQDRQFILSSKKLLLSDSGFYLCAWRKGPVTQYFGPGTRLLVL.

The chain links TRBV13 to TRBJ1-6; 8 bases line up with TRBD1. Trimming removed 3 bases from V and 6 bases from J; junction bases left unmatched: 4. CDR1 and CDR2 (germline): PRHDT, FYEKMQ (reference sequence). The CDR3 is made up of 15 amino acids. This CDR3 reads CASSFGTGANSPLHF. For the CDR3, the DNA is TGTGCCAGCAGCTTTGGGACAGGCGCTAATTCACCCCTCCACTTT.

The chain couples TRBV29-1 to TRBJ2-7, with 7 bases identical to TRBD1. Trimming took 3 bases from V and 1 from J; bases not matched to a gene: 9. This CDR3 comprises 15 residues. The germline gives CDR1 SQVTM, CDR2 ANQGSEA. CDR3 region: CSVDARTGESYEQYF. In nucleotides, the CDR3 is TGCAGCGTTGATGCCCGGACAGGAGAATCCTACGAGCAGTACTTC.

This chain connects TRBV28 to TRBJ2-1; TRBD1 matches 9 bases. CDR1 MDHEN and CDR2 SYDVKM come from the germline V gene. J gave up 2 bases and V 5 bases, and 4 bases lay outside the gene matches. CDR3 length: 15 residues. Here the CDR3 reads CASSTGGPPYNEQFF. Here the CDR3 DNA reads TGTGCCAGCAGTACAGGGGGCCCCCCCTACAATGAGCAGTTCTTC.

The V and J genes are TRBV19 and TRBJ2-7; no reliable D call. V shed 5 bases and J shed 2 bases, with 10 bases lying between them. The germline V gene has CDR1 LNHDA and CDR2 SQIVND (reference sequence). The CDR3 loop spans 13 amino acids. The CDR3 DNA reads as TGTGCCAGTAGTCTCCAGGTAACCTACGAGCAGTACTTC. Translating it yields CASSLQVTYEQYF.

The V gene is TRBV19, the J gene TRBJ2-7; D call uncertain. The V end lost 5 bases, the J end lost 1 base, and 12 bases lay between the germline ends. The CDR3 runs 14 residues. From germline, CDR1 is LNHDA and CDR2 SQIVND (reference sequence). The CDR3 region has the DNA TGTGCCAGTAGTCCAAGGATCGGATCCTACGAGCAGTACTTC. Residues: CASSPRIGSYEQYF. The full variable domain, completed using reference TRBV19 and TRBJ2-7, is DGGITQSPKYLFRKEGQNVTLSCEQNLNHDAMYWYRQDPGQGLRLIYYSQIVNDFQKGDIAEGYSVSREKKESFPLTVTSAQKNPTAFYLCASSPRIGSYEQYFGPGTRLTVT.

This chain joins TRBV11-2 and TRBJ1-2, with D possibly TRBD1 on 5 matching bases. CDR1 is SGHAT and CDR2 is FQNNGV in the germline V gene. This CDR3 region has 13 residues. V was trimmed by 3 bases and J by 6 bases, leaving 11 bases between them. Here the CDR3 DNA reads TGTGCCAGCAGCTTTCCCTCCAGGGATGGCTACACCTTC. It is translated as CASSFPSRDGYTF.

This chain connects TRBV18 to TRBJ2-5, with 10 bases lining up with TRBD1. Germline CDR1 KGHSH, CDR2 LQKENI. The CDR3 extends over 15 amino acids. Trimming at V came to 3 bases and at J to 2 bases, leaving 3 bases not matched to a gene. CDR3 DNA sequence: TGTGCCAGCTCACCTGAGGACAGGGGGCAAGAGACCCAGTACTTC. Protein product: CASSPEDRGQETQYF.

The chain links TRBV6-6 to TRBJ2-2, with 8 bases identical to TRBD1. V was clipped by 4 bases and J by 7 bases; unmatched bases: 5. CDR3 length equals 14 residues. Germline CDR1 MNHNY, CDR2 SVGAGI (reference sequence). The CDR3 DNA sequence: TGTGCCAGCAGTTTTCAGGGGGCAAACGGGGAGCTGTTTTTT. Translating it yields CASSFQGANGELFF.

DNA of the CDR3: TGTGCCAGCAGTCTGCTGGCGGGGGGGTCTTCCGGGGAGCTGTTTTTT. Residues: CASSLLAGGSSGELFF. V gene TRBV27 combines with J gene TRBJ2-2; 9 bases fit TRBD2. Looked up from germline, CDR1 is MNHEY and CDR2 is SMNVEV (reference sequence). V dropped 5 bases and J dropped 6; count of bases not matched to a gene: 10. There are 16 residues in the CDR3.

The chain joins TRBV9 to TRBJ2-7; 8 nucleotides line up with TRBD1. V lost 0 bases, J lost 3 bases, and 8 bases stayed unmatched. In germline, CDR1 is SGDLS, CDR2 YYNGEE. This CDR3 spans 16 amino acids. The CDR3 region is CASSVGSGGLGYEQYF. DNA for the CDR3: TGTGCCAGCAGCGTAGGCTCAGGGGGCCTGGGCTACGAGCAGTACTTC.

This chain joins TRBV9 and TRBJ2-1, with D hard to call. The V end was cut by 4 bases, the J end by 6 bases, with 8 bases between. The CDR3 is 12 residues long. Germline V CDR1 and CDR2: SGDLS, YYNGEE. The CDR3 bases are TGTGCCAGCAGCCTTCCTGGCAATGAGCAGTTCTTC. Translating it yields CASSLPGNEQFF.

The chain joins TRBV6-5 to TRBJ2-7, with 10 bases lining up with TRBD2. The CDR3 extends over 15 amino acids. Trimming at V came to 2 bases and at J to 3 bases, leaving 4 bases not matched to a gene. Per germline, CDR1 MNHEY and CDR2 SVGAGI. In nucleotides, the CDR3 is TGTGCCAGCAGTTACCTAAAGCGGGGGGGCTACGAGCAGTACTTC. Translating gives CASSYLKRGGYEQYF.

This chain uses TRBV24-1 with TRBJ2-2, with TRBD1 identical over 8 bases. The germline V gene encodes CDR1 KGHDR and CDR2 SFDVKD. The CDR3 is 14 residues long. V trimming: 7 bases; J trimming: 4 bases; junction bases outside the gene matches: 4. This CDR3 is CATRDRESTGELFF. The CDR3 DNA sequence: TGTGCCACCAGGGACAGGGAATCCACCGGGGAGCTGTTTTTT.

This chain uses TRBV30 with TRBJ2-5; TRBD2 agrees at 15 bases. Germline loops: CDR1 GTSNPN, CDR2 SVGIG (reference sequence). The CDR3 is made up of 17 amino acids. After removal of 7 bases from V and 4 bases from J, the junction contained 13 bases not matched to a gene. CDR3 loop: CAFKSGLAGGGRETQYF. Written as DNA, the CDR3 is TGTGCCTTTAAATCGGGACTAGCGGGGGGAGGGAGAGAGACCCAGTACTTC.

The rearrangement links TRBV29-1 to TRBJ2-1; tentatively, D is TRBD1 (6 bases). This CDR3 region has 11 residues. Germline V CDR1 and CDR2: SQVTM, ANQGSEA. V was trimmed by 7 bases and J by 9 bases, leaving 13 bases between them. The CDR3 here is CSDSQGREQFF. CDR3 bases: TGCAGCGATTCCCAGGGGCGTGAGCAGTTCTTC.

V and J are TRBV18 and TRBJ2-3; D remains unclear. Trimming took off 0 bases at V and 3 bases at J, with 4 bases between the two ends. Germline V lookup: CDR1 KGHSH, CDR2 LQKENI. The CDR3 is 13 amino acids. The CDR3 nucleotides read TGTGCCAGCTCACCACCGAGTACAGATACGCAGTATTTT. Translating gives CASSPPSTDTQYF.

V is TRBV11-2 and J is TRBJ2-7, with TRBD1 matching over 8 bases. This CDR3 is 16 amino acids long. J was trimmed by 3 bases and V by 9 bases; bases with no gene match: 16. Germline V CDR1 and CDR2: SGHAT, FQNNGV. The CDR3 sequence is CASSPSGDRIFYEQYF. The CDR3 DNA reads as TGTGCCAGTTCCCCCTCTGGGGACAGGATTTTCTACGAGCAGTACTTC.